This T cell receptor beta chain was sequenced for a study of CD8+CD57+ T cells in acquired aplastic anemia. This clonotype showed up many times. CDR3 and TCR beta VDJ profiling relied on genomic DNA as the template. TCRdb reprocessed the reads via MiXCR and lists one record per CDR3 protein. This sample has under 200,000 distinct CDR3 sequences, with under 55% found just once. Sequenced patients had shown CD8+CD57+ cell expansion by flow cytometry. The trim removed 0 bases at V and 6 bases at J, leaving 5 bases unmatched. The CDR3 extends over 15 amino acids. The germline gives CDR1 MNHNS, CDR2 SASEGT.

The source material was sorted CD4+, CD8+, or CD8+CD57+ T cells (not recorded which) from PBMCs. The chain carries TRBV6-1 and TRBJ1-2; 9 bases align to TRBD1. The TCR originated in a human donor with aplastic anemia. The CDR3 region is CASSEALWTGDGYTF. CDR3 nucleotides: TGTGCCAGCAGTGAAGCGCTGTGGACAGGGGATGGCTACACCTTC.